Shown below are 27 T cell receptor beta chains from a single sample sequenced in a study of blood T cell repertoires in COVID-19. Sequenced by immunoSEQ multiplex PCR; TCRdb stores in-frame clones only, minus some. The sample lists 54,000 or so clones; roughly 82% were seen once. Input material: peripheral blood. Receptors were obtained from a woman at least 80 years old with acute or convalescent COVID-19.

The chain carries TRBV29-1 and TRBJ1-1; D is unresolved. V dropped 4 bases and J dropped 0 bases, with 9 bases sitting between them. From germline, CDR1 is SQVTM and CDR2 ANQGSEA. The CDR3 length is 13 residues. In nucleotides, the CDR3 is TGCAGCGTTGGGCGGCAGATGAACACTGAAGCTTTCTTT. It is translated as CSVGRQMNTEAFF.

The chain links TRBV15 to TRBJ2-7, with TRBD1 as a possible D gene (6 bases). The CDR3 loop spans 14 amino acids. Germline V gene lookup returns CDR1 LNHNV and CDR2 YYDKDF (reference sequence). Trimming removed 5 bases at V and 2 bases at J, with 13 bases between. The CDR3 bases are TGTGCCACCAGCTCTCGGACAGTCCCCTACGAGCAGTACGTC. Protein: CATSSRTVPYEQYV.

CDR3 DNA: TGTGCCAGCAGGACGGCAGGTGAGAACACTGAAGCTTTCTTT. Translation: CASRTAGENTEAFF. V is TRBV28 and J is TRBJ1-1; D remains ambiguous. The V end lost 6 bases, the J end lost 1 base, and 12 bases lay between the germline ends. The CDR3 has 14 residues. The V gene's germline CDR1 is MDHEN and CDR2 SYDVKM.

The chain is built from TRBV18 and TRBJ2-5; 7 bases fit TRBD2. The CDR3 runs 15 residues. V was pared by 3 bases and J by 2 bases, with 6 bases of the junction left unmatched. The germline CDR1 and CDR2 sequences are KGHSH and LQKENI. CDR3 nucleotides: TGTGCCAGCTCACCCCCCAGAGCGGGACAAGAGACCCAGTACTTC. It yields the protein CASSPPRAGQETQYF.

The J gene is TRBJ1-5, the V gene TRBV2, with D possibly TRBD1 on 5 matching bases. Germline values: CDR1 SNHLY, CDR2 FYNNEI. The CDR3 has 15 amino acids. In DNA, the CDR3 is TGTGCGAGCGCGGGACTGACGTCTAGCAATCAGCCCCAGCATTTT. Translated, it gives CASAGLTSSNQPQHF.

This chain connects TRBV2 to TRBJ2-1, with 8 bases matching TRBD2. The CDR3 sequence is 16 residues long. CDR1 and CDR2 (germline): SNHLY, FYNNEI. V trimming: 1 base; J trimming: 10 bases; junction bases outside the gene matches: 12. The CDR3 region is CASSEVWGAGGGEQFF. The DNA of the CDR3 is TGTGCCAGCAGTGAAGTGTGGGGGGCGGGAGGAGGCGAGCAGTTCTTC.

The table lists this clone with a few counts. The rearrangement uses TRBV19 and TRBJ2-5, with 7 positions matching TRBD2. After removal of 3 bases from V and 0 bases from J, the junction contained 4 bases not matched to a gene. Germline CDR1 and CDR2: LNHDA and SQIVND (reference sequence). The CDR3 is 15 amino acids. CDR3 sequence reads: CASSIVGGYQETQYF. CDR3 nucleotides: TGTGCCAGTAGTATTGTGGGAGGGTACCAAGAGACCCAGTACTTC.

A few counts support this clone. The rearrangement links TRBV5-6 to TRBJ1-1; the D gene is possibly TRBD1 (6 bases). Germline lookup yields CDR1 SGHDT and CDR2 YYEEEE. Trimming took off 0 bases at V and 7 bases at J, with 19 bases between the two ends. The CDR3 is made up of 16 amino acids. The CDR3 coding sequence is TGTGCCAGCAGCTTGGTTCAGGGGAGACCCGGTCTTGAAGCTTTCTTT. Amino acid sequence: CASSLVQGRPGLEAFF.

The rearrangement links TRBV5-1 to TRBJ2-5, with 7 bases identical to TRBD1. The CDR3 contains 15 residues. Germline CDR1 and CDR2: SGHRS and YFSETQ. With 4 bases clipped from V and 5 bases from J, the junction kept 11 bases outside the gene matches. The CDR3 coding sequence is TGCGCCAGCAGCCACCAGGGGGATCCAGGGGAGACCCAGTACTTC. This gives the protein CASSHQGDPGETQYF. Looking up the rest from reference TRBV5-1 and TRBJ2-5 gives the full variable domain: KAGVTQTPRYLIKTRGQQVTLSCSPISGHRSVSWYQQTPGQGLQFLFEYFSETQRNKGNFPGRFSGRQFSNSRSEMNVSTLELGDSALYLCASSHQGDPGETQYFGPGTRLLVL.

J is TRBJ1-3 and V is TRBV19; D may be TRBD1 (6 bases). The V end lost 2 bases, the J end lost 3 bases, and 14 bases lay between the germline ends. The germline gives CDR1 LNHDA, CDR2 SQIVND (reference sequence). The length of the CDR3 is 16 residues. This CDR3 reads CASSITTGSGGNTIYF. CDR3 nucleotide sequence: TGTGCCAGTAGTATAACCACAGGGAGCGGTGGAAACACCATATATTTT.

This chain connects TRBV7-6 to TRBJ1-3, with D tentatively TRBD1 (5 bases). Germline CDR1 reads SGHVS; CDR2 reads FNYEAQ. Between the trimmed V and J ends, which lost 5 bases and 0 bases, there was a span of 11 bases. This CDR3 has 15 residues. CDR3 region: CASSLSGNSGNTIYF. For the CDR3, the DNA is TGTGCCAGCAGCCTCTCAGGGAACTCTGGAAACACCATATATTTT.

J is TRBJ2-7 and V is TRBV5-1, with 8 bases aligning to TRBD2. From germline, CDR1 is SGHRS and CDR2 YFSETQ. The CDR3 has 14 amino acids. V was pared by 0 bases and J by 4 bases, with 3 bases of the junction left unmatched. CDR3 DNA sequence: TGCGCCAGCAGCTTGGACGGGGGGGCGTACGAGCAGTACTTC. Translating it yields CASSLDGGAYEQYF.

The sample holds one count of this clone. This rearrangement joins TRBV29-1 to TRBJ1-1; maybe TRBD1 (5 bases). The CDR3 consists of 13 residues. Trimming stripped 5 bases from V and 5 bases from J, with 15 bases between. The germline V gene has CDR1 SQVTM and CDR2 ANQGSEA. CDR3: CSVSWGAETEAFF. CDR3 bases: TGCAGCGTTAGTTGGGGCGCGGAAACTGAAGCTTTCTTT. The full variable domain, its missing parts supplied by reference TRBV29-1 and TRBJ1-1, is SAVISQKPSRDICQRGTSLTIQCQVDSQVTMMFWYRQQPGQSLTLIATANQGSEATYESGFVIDKFPISRPNLTFSTLTVSNMSPEDSSIYLCSVSWGAETEAFFGQGTRLTVV.

The CDR3 DNA reads as TGTGCCAGTAGTATAAACGGGGTAAAGGTCGCCGGGGAGCTGTTTTTT. Translated, it gives CASSINGVKVAGELFF. V and J are TRBV19 and TRBJ2-2, with D perhaps TRBD2 (5 bases). Deletions cut 2 bases from V and 6 bases from J, with 16 bases between. The CDR3 consists of 16 residues. Per germline, CDR1 LNHDA and CDR2 SQIVND (reference sequence). Filled out from reference TRBV19 and TRBJ2-2, the complete variable domain reads DGGITQSPKYLFRKEGQNVTLSCEQNLNHDAMYWYRQDPGQGLRLIYYSQIVNDFQKGDIAEGYSVSREKKESFPLTVTSAQKNPTAFYLCASSINGVKVAGELFFGEGSRLTVL.

The table lists this clone with a count of one. The CDR3 DNA sequence: TGTGCCAGCAGCCCCTGGCGGGACAGGGGGTCTGGCTACACCTTC. This translates into CASSPWRDRGSGYTF. The chain couples TRBV7-9 to TRBJ1-2; 11 positions match TRBD1. The CDR3 has 15 amino acids. V lost 5 bases to trimming and J lost 7 bases; unmatched junction nucleotides: 9. Per germline, CDR1 SEHNR and CDR2 FQNEAQ (reference sequence).

The chain links TRBV28 to TRBJ2-7; no clear D gene. Trimming took off 2 bases at V and 3 bases at J, with 8 bases between the two ends. Germline lookup yields CDR1 MDHEN and CDR2 SYDVKM. The length of the CDR3 is 13 residues. The CDR3 protein is CASSLNSHYEQYF. CDR3 bases: TGTGCCAGCAGTTTAAACAGCCACTACGAGCAGTACTTC.

V usage is TRBV7-3 and J usage is TRBJ1-1, with 8 positions matching TRBD1. The CDR3 runs to 14 residues. Trimming cost V 5 bases and J 5 bases; bases outside gene matches: 7. CDR1 and CDR2 from the germline V gene are SGHTA and FQGTGA. The CDR3 reads CASSDQGAVTEAFF. In DNA form, the CDR3 reads TGTGCCAGCAGCGACCAGGGGGCGGTTACTGAAGCTTTCTTT. The whole variable domain, filled in from reference TRBV7-3 and TRBJ1-1, reads GAGVSQTPSNKVTEKGKYVELRCDPISGHTALYWYRQSLGQGPEFLIYFQGTGAADDSGLPNDRFFAVRPEGSVSTLKIQRTERGDSAVYLCASSDQGAVTEAFFGQGTRLTVV.

V gene TRBV18 combines with J gene TRBJ1-5; D may be TRBD1 (6 bases). CDR1 and CDR2 (germline): KGHSH, LQKENI. Trimming took off 4 bases at V and 3 bases at J, with 10 bases between the two ends. The CDR3 is made up of 14 amino acids. As DNA, the CDR3 is TGTGCCAGCTCACTTGGACAGTACAATCAGCCCCAGCATTTT. Protein: CASSLGQYNQPQHF.

This chain connects TRBV30 to TRBJ1-6, with 8 bases aligning to TRBD1. The CDR3 runs 14 residues. From germline, CDR1 is GTSNPN and CDR2 SVGIG (reference sequence). The V and J ends lost 0 bases and 9 bases, in that order; junction bases with no gene match: 4. CDR3 in amino acids: CAWSVSGGGSPLHF. CDR3 DNA sequence: TGTGCCTGGAGTGTATCAGGGGGCGGTTCACCCCTCCACTTT.

The chain has TRBV30 and TRBJ2-2; 7 nucleotides agree with TRBD1. Losses at the gene ends were 4 bases for V and 4 bases for J; bases not matched to a gene: 6. CDR3 length: 14 residues. Germline CDR1 GTSNPN, CDR2 SVGIG (reference sequence). CDR3 coding DNA: TGTGCCTGGACCCGACAGGGCGGCACCGGGGAGCTGTTTTTT. It codes for CAWTRQGGTGELFF.

V and J are TRBV9 and TRBJ2-1; TRBD2 aligns across 7 bases. The germline CDR1 and CDR2 sequences are SGDLS and YYNGEE. V shed 4 bases and J 4 bases; nucleotides not matched to a gene: 8. CDR3 size: 15 residues. The CDR3: CASSLGLAEYNEQFF. The CDR3 coding sequence is TGTGCCAGCAGCCTGGGCCTAGCGGAGTACAATGAGCAGTTCTTC.

The chain employs TRBV19 and TRBJ1-1; D might be TRBD1 (5 bases). Trimming took 4 bases from V and 4 from J, leaving 13 bases between them. The CDR3 loop spans 14 amino acids. Germline CDR1 reads LNHDA; CDR2 reads SQIVND (reference sequence). CDR3 nucleotide sequence: TGTGCCAGTAGTAGGCAGGGAGGAGGCACTGAAGCTTTCTTT. This gives the protein CASSRQGGGTEAFF. The variable domain in full, with the rest retrieved from reference TRBV19 and TRBJ1-1, is DGGITQSPKYLFRKEGQNVTLSCEQNLNHDAMYWYRQDPGQGLRLIYYSQIVNDFQKGDIAEGYSVSREKKESFPLTVTSAQKNPTAFYLCASSRQGGGTEAFFGQGTRLTVV.

The rearrangement links TRBV18 to TRBJ2-3, with 8 bases aligning to TRBD2. The CDR3 is 17 amino acids. CDR1 KGHSH and CDR2 LQKENI come from the germline V gene. V dropped 0 bases and J dropped 2; count of bases not matched to a gene: 7. The CDR3 DNA reads TGTGCCAGCTCACCACCCGGGGGGGGGCTGTTCACAGATACGCAGTATTTT. Translating it yields CASSPPGGGLFTDTQYF.

As for this clone: At one end the junction does not follow the germline gene, possibly because of a read error. The V gene is TRBV5-4, the J gene TRBJ2-5; unclear D gene. The CDR3 runs 13 residues. Germline V gene data show CDR1 as SGHNT and CDR2 as YYREEE (reference sequence). This CDR3 is CASRLGPAETQYF. The CDR3 nucleotides are TGTGCCAGCAGATTGGGCCCAGCGGAGACCCAGTACTTC.

This chain links TRBV5-4 with TRBJ2-1; D possibly corresponds to TRBD2 (6 bases). V lost 0 bases and J lost 9, with 7 bases in between. CDR3 length: 12 residues. Germline V gene data show CDR1 as SGHNT and CDR2 as YYREEE (reference sequence). In DNA form, the CDR3 reads TGTGCCAGCAGCTTGGACGGGGGTGAGCAGTTCTTC. Translating gives CASSLDGGEQFF. Full variable domain (rest looked up from reference TRBV5-4 and TRBJ2-1): ETGVTQSPTHLIKTRGQQVTLRCSSQSGHNTVSWYQQALGQGPQFIFQYYREEENGRGNFPPRFSGLQFPNYSSELNVNALELDDSALYLCASSLDGGEQFFGPGTRLTVL.

This chain connects TRBV5-4 to TRBJ2-3; 9 bases align to TRBD2. V lost 4 bases to trimming and J lost 4 bases; unmatched junction nucleotides: 4. CDR1 is SGHNT, CDR2 YYREEE, per germline (reference sequence). The CDR3 contains 14 residues. The CDR3 spells CASSTKREADTQYF. The CDR3 DNA follows: TGTGCCAGCAGCACAAAGCGGGAGGCAGATACGCAGTATTTT.

The genes are TRBV5-1 and TRBJ1-5; unclear D gene. This CDR3 comprises 13 residues. The ends were cut back, 0 bases at V and 6 bases at J, with 7 bases in the middle. Germline CDR1 and CDR2: SGHRS and YFSETQ. The DNA of the CDR3 is TGCGCCAGCAGCTTGGAGCCGAGTCAGCCCCAGCATTTT. Protein sequence: CASSLEPSQPQHF.